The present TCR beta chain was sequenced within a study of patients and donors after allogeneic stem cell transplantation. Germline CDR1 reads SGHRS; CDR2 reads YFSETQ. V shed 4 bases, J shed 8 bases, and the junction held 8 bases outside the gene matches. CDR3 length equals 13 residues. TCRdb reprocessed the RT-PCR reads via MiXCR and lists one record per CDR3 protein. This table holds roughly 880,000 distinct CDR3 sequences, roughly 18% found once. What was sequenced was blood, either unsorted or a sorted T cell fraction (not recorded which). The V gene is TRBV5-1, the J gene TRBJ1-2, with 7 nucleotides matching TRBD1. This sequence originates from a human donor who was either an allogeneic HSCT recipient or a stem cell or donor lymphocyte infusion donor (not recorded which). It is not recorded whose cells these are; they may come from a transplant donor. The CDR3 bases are TGCGCCAGCAGCAACCGACAGGGTAACGGCTACACCTTC. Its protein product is CASSNRQGNGYTF.